The clone carrying this T cell receptor beta chain was seen once. V gave up 5 bases and J gave up 2 bases, with 6 bases separating them. Germline V gene data show CDR1 as GTSNPN and CDR2 as SVGIG (reference sequence). This CDR3 has 11 amino acids. The data were taken from a study of control samples from healthy donors and cancer patients. Only in-frame clones appear in the TCRdb table, and some are missing; sequencing was by immunoSEQ multiplex PCR. The sample yields 80,000 to 100,000 clones, 92% seen once. This rearrangement joins TRBV30 to TRBJ1-2; no reliable D call. The sequenced material came from blood. This TCR was recovered from a human donor in good health. The donor label of this sample is uncertain. This chain's CDR3 is CAWSFNYGYTF. The DNA for the CDR3 is TGTGCCTGGTCCTTCAACTATGGCTACACCTTC.